The rows below give T cell receptor beta chains drawn from one sample of a study of blood T cell repertoires in COVID-19. Clones were sequenced by immunoSEQ multiplex PCR, and TCRdb holds only the in-frame ones, with some missing. The table records some 87,000 clones, roughly 90% of them present only once. Sequenced material: peripheral blood. The receptors were sampled from a woman in her sixties or seventies with acute or convalescent COVID-19. Each CDR3 is given with its conserved first and last residue. The order of the fields is V gene, J gene, D gene, clone size, CDR3 protein, CDR3 DNA. A D gene is named only where the DNA matches it firmly. Clone sizes are given selectively: once, few, many, or a class where the clone is expanded.

>TRBV10-1|TRBJ2-5|TRBD2|NA
CASSIPGGETQYF
TGCGCCAGTTCGATCCCGGGAGGAGAGACCCAGTACTTC
>TRBV6-1|TRBJ1-2|NA|few
CASSESFNYGYTF
TGTGCCAGCAGTGAAAGCTTTAACTATGGCTACACCTTC
>TRBV19|TRBJ1-5|TRBD1|NA
CASSMITGGNQPQHF
TGTGCCAGTAGTATGATAACAGGGGGCAATCAGCCCCAGCATTTT
>TRBV18|TRBJ2-1|NA|once
CASSFSVSYNEQFF
TGTGCCAGCTCATTCTCAGTTTCCTACAATGAGCAGTTCTTC
>TRBV12-3/TRBV12-4|TRBJ1-1|NA|NA
CASSFTLTEAFF
TGTGCCAGCAGTTTTACTCTCACTGAAGCTTTCTTT
>TRBV29-1|TRBJ2-3|NA|NA
CSVGDTDTQYF
TGCAGCGTGGGAGACACAGATACGCAGTATTTT
>TRBV7-2|TRBJ1-5|TRBD1|NA
CASSLEGQGGQPQHF
TGTGCCAGCAGCTTAGAAGGACAGGGTGGCCAGCCCCAGCATTTT
>TRBV3-1/TRBV3-2|TRBJ1-5|NA|NA
CASSQGDNNQPQHF
TGTGCCAGCAGCCAAGGAGATAACAATCAGCCCCAGCATTTT
>TRBV28|TRBJ1-5|TRBD1|NA
CASSRTGYSNQPQHF
TGTGCCAGCAGCCGGACAGGGTATAGCAATCAGCCCCAGCATTTT
>TRBV7-2|TRBJ2-1|NA|NA
CASSPRGGSYNEQFF
TGTGCCAGCAGCCCTCGAGGAGGATCCTACAATGAGCAGTTCTTC
>TRBV7-9|TRBJ1-6|NA|NA
CASSRRDTTSPLHF
TGTGCCAGCAGCCGCCGGGACACCACTTCACCCCTCCACTTT
>TRBV7-2|TRBJ2-3|NA|NA
CASSSGSSKVAQYF
TGTGCCAGCAGCTCGGGATCTAGCAAGGTTGCGCAGTATTTT
>TRBV18|TRBJ2-1|NA|NA
CASSPLLQNTVTDNEQFF
TGTGCCAGCTCACCACTGCTACAGAACACAGTGACAGACAATGAGCAGTTCTTC
>TRBV6-5|TRBJ2-5|TRBD1|NA
CASSLWTGGQETQYF
TGTGCCAGCAGCCTTTGGACAGGGGGGCAAGAGACCCAGTACTTC
>TRBV3-1/TRBV3-2|TRBJ2-5|TRBD2|NA
CASSQAGYGTSRETQYF
TGTGCCAGCAGCCAAGCTGGGTACGGGACTAGCCGAGAGACCCAGTACTTC
>TRBV5-4|TRBJ1-2|TRBD1|once
CASSHRDRGIYGYTF
TGTGCCAGCAGCCACCGGGACAGGGGTATCTATGGCTACACCTTC
>TRBV29-1|TRBJ2-5|TRBD2|few
CSESRTSEGRETQYF
TGCAGCGAGTCCCGGACTAGCGAGGGCAGGGAGACCCAGTACTTC
>TRBV7-6|TRBJ2-7|NA|NA
CASSLVEGVPNEQYF
TGTGCCAGCAGCTTAGTTGAGGGGGTCCCGAACGAGCAGTACTTC
>TRBV3-1/TRBV3-2|TRBJ2-5|TRBD1|NA
CASSQGQLQETQYF
TGTGCCAGCAGCCAGGGACAGCTCCAAGAGACCCAGTACTTC
>TRBV12-3/TRBV12-4|TRBJ1-6|NA|NA
CASSQAGGTPLHF
TGTGCCAGCAGCCAAGCGGGAGGCACACCCCTCCACTTT
>TRBV5-6|TRBJ1-1|TRBD1|NA
CASSSGQTEAFF
TGTGCCAGCAGCTCGGGACAGACTGAAGCTTTCTTT
>TRBV5-4|TRBJ2-7|NA|NA
CASSQGSSTSYEQYF
TGTGCCAGCAGCCAGGGCAGCAGCACGTCCTACGAGCAGTACTTC
>TRBV2|TRBJ2-1|TRBD2|NA
CASRGTSGGYNEQFF
TGTGCCAGCAGGGGTACTAGCGGGGGGTACAATGAGCAGTTCTTC
>TRBV15|TRBJ1-1|NA|NA
CATSRDRSANTEAFF
TGTGCCACCAGCAGAGATCGGAGTGCGAACACTGAAGCTTTCTTT
>TRBV28|TRBJ1-5|NA|NA
CASRNWGTGGNQPQHF
TGTGCCAGCAGAAACTGGGGCACGGGAGGCAATCAGCCCCAGCATTTT
>TRBV27|TRBJ1-1|NA|NA
CASREMNTEAFF
TGTGCCAGCAGGGAGATGAACACTGAAGCTTTCTTT
>TRBV5-5|TRBJ2-2|TRBD1|NA
CASSWEQGSVSGELFF
TGTGCCAGCAGCTGGGAACAGGGGTCGGTATCCGGGGAGCTGTTTTTT
>TRBV2|TRBJ2-5|NA|NA
CASRVNGGFMQTQYF
TGTGCCAGCAGGGTCAACGGGGGTTTCATGCAGACCCAGTACTTC